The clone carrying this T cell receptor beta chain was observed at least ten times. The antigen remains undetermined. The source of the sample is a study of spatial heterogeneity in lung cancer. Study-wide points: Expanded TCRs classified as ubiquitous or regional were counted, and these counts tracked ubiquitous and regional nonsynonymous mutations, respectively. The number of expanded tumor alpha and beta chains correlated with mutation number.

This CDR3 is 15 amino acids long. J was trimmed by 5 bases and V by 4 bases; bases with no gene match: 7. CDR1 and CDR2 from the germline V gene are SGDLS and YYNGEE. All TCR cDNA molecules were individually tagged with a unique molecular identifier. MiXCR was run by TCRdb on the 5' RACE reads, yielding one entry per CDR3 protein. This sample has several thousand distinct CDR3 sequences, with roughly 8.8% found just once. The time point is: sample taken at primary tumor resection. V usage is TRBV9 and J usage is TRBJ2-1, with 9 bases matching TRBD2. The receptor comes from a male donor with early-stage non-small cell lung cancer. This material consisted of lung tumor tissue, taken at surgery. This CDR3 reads CASSRLAEFHNEQFF. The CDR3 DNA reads TGTGCCAGCAGCCGACTAGCGGAGTTCCACAATGAGCAGTTCTTC.